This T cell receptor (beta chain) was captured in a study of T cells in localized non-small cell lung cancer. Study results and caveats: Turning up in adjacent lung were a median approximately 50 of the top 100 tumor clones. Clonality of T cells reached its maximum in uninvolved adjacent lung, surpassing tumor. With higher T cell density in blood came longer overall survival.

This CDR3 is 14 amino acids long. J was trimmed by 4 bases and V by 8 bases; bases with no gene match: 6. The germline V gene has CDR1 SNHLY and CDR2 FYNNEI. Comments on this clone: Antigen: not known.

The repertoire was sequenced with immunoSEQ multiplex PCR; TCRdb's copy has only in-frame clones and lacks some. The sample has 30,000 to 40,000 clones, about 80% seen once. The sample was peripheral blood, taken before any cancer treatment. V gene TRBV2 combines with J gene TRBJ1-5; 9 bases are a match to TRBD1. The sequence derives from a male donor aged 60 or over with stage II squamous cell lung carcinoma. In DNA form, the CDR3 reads TGTGCCAGCGCCTGGACAGGGGAGAATCAGCCCCAGCATTTT. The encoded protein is CASAWTGENQPQHF.